Shown below are 16 T cell receptor beta chains from a single sample sequenced in a study of cytomegalovirus exposure and HLA in healthy donors. Assay: immunoSEQ multiplex PCR; the TCRdb copy retains only in-frame clones and omits some. The repertoire holds about 130,000 clones, with about 96% as singletons. Sequences were obtained from PBMCs. The receptor source for this set is a man aged 18 to 29 in good health and CMV-seronegative.

This CDR3 reads CASSQRRGGATDTQYF. The DNA of the CDR3 is TGCGCCAGCAGCCAACGGAGAGGGGGGGCCACAGATACGCAGTATTTT. The rearrangement links TRBV4-3 to TRBJ2-3; D possibly corresponds to TRBD2 (7 bases). CDR3 length: 16 residues. Germline values: CDR1 LGHNA, CDR2 YSLEER. Trimming left V 2 bases short and J 2 bases short, with 14 bases between.

V usage is TRBV6-1 and J usage is TRBJ2-2, with 7 positions matching TRBD1. The length of the CDR3 is 15 residues. Trimming took 2 bases from V and 3 from J; bases not matched to a gene: 3. Germline lookup yields CDR1 MNHNS and CDR2 SASEGT. The CDR3 protein is CASSERGPYTGELFF. The DNA for the CDR3 is TGTGCCAGCAGTGAAAGGGGGCCGTACACCGGGGAGCTGTTTTTT.

This clone was seen a single time. The chain uses TRBV7-2 and TRBJ1-5; D is perhaps TRBD1 (5 bases). Per the germline V gene, CDR1 is SGHTA and CDR2 is FQGNSA. V was pared by 5 bases and J by 3 bases, with 11 bases between. There are 14 residues in the CDR3. The CDR3 loop reads CASSPKGDNQPQHF. CDR3 nucleotide sequence: TGTGCCAGCAGCCCAAAAGGGGACAATCAGCCCCAGCATTTT.

CDR3 bases: TGTGCCAGCAGTCCGAAGGGACAGGCTTTTGGCTACACCTTC. Encoded protein: CASSPKGQAFGYTF. The chain carries TRBV27 and TRBJ1-2; 8 bases agree with TRBD1. Trimming at V came to 5 bases and at J to 7 bases, leaving 9 bases not matched to a gene. This CDR3 contains 14 residues. Germline assignment: CDR1 MNHEY and CDR2 SMNVEV (reference sequence).

This sequence joins TRBV11-2 and TRBJ2-3; D is undetermined. Germline CDR1 reads SGHAT; CDR2 reads FQNNGV. Deletions cut 4 bases from V and 5 bases from J, with 10 bases between. The CDR3 sequence is 13 residues long. As DNA, the CDR3 is TGTGCCAGCAGCTGGCGTGGAGAAGATACGCAGTATTTT. Its protein is CASSWRGEDTQYF. Drawing the rest from reference TRBV11-2 and TRBJ2-3, the complete variable domain is EAGVAQSPRYKIIEKRQSVAFWCNPISGHATLYWYQQILGQGPKLLIQFQNNGVVDDSQLPKDRFSAERLKGVDSTLKIQPAKLEDSAVYLCASSWRGEDTQYFGPGTRLTVL.

The CDR3 region has the DNA TGTGCCAGCAGCCGTACCTACGAGCAGTACTTC. Translating gives CASSRTYEQYF. The chain uses TRBV7-2 and TRBJ2-7; D gene ambiguous. The CDR3 covers 11 residues. V lost 5 bases, J lost 2 bases, and 4 bases lay in between. Looked up from germline, CDR1 is SGHTA and CDR2 is FQGNSA.

This clone has just one count. The chain couples TRBV11-3 to TRBJ2-2; 14 bases are a match to TRBD2. The CDR3 is 17 residues long. V shed 5 bases, J shed 3 bases, and the junction held 5 bases outside the gene matches. Germline values: CDR1 SGHNT, CDR2 YENEEA. DNA of the CDR3: TGTGCCAGCAGCCCGGGACTAGCGGGAGTTTACACCGGGGAGCTGTTTTTT. This codes for CASSPGLAGVYTGELFF.

J is TRBJ1-2 and V is TRBV5-1, with 7 bases fitting TRBD1. The CDR3 has 14 amino acids. The germline gives CDR1 SGHRS, CDR2 YFSETQ. J was trimmed by 4 bases and V by 2 bases; bases with no gene match: 5. The CDR3 sequence is CASSLEGATYGYTF. The CDR3 DNA follows: TGCGCCAGCAGCTTAGAGGGGGCGACCTATGGCTACACCTTC.

As DNA, the CDR3 is TGTGCCAGCAGCTTCTACACAGCGAACACTGAAGCTTTCTTT. Translating gives CASSFYTANTEAFF. The V call is TRBV11-3, the J call TRBJ1-1; D is unclear. From germline, CDR1 is SGHNT and CDR2 YENEEA. This CDR3 has 14 residues. V lost 3 bases, J lost 1 base, and 9 bases lay in between.

The V call is TRBV6-4, the J call TRBJ2-7, with TRBD1 matching over 7 bases. V was clipped by 5 bases and J by 0 bases; unmatched bases: 10. This CDR3 is 16 amino acids long. Germline assignment: CDR1 MRHNA and CDR2 SNTAGT. The CDR3, as DNA: TGTGCCAGCAGTCCTCAGACAGGGAGCGCCTCCTACGAGCAGTACTTC. This sequence encodes CASSPQTGSASYEQYF.

The CDR3 sequence: CASSVGQNYGYTF. The DNA for the CDR3 is TGTGCCAGCAGTGTTGGACAGAACTATGGCTACACCTTC. The chain has TRBV6-1 and TRBJ1-2; D might be TRBD1 (6 bases). Trimming removed 4 bases from V and 2 bases from J, with 8 bases in between. The CDR3 has 13 residues. From germline, CDR1 is MNHNS and CDR2 SASEGT.

Comment on this clone: This sample includes further DNA sequences coding for the same CDR3. The chain joins TRBV28 to TRBJ1-1; no clear D gene. With 3 bases removed from V and 8 bases from J, the gap between germline ends came to 7 bases. The germline V gene has CDR1 MDHEN and CDR2 SYDVKM. The CDR3 totals 11 residues. The CDR3 protein is CASSFGTEAFF. The CDR3 DNA reads as TGTGCCAGCAGTTTTGGTACAGAAGCTTTCTTT.

This clone occurred a few times. The rearrangement uses TRBV4-3 and TRBJ2-3; 9 nucleotides line up with TRBD1. This CDR3 is built from 15 residues. Losses at the gene ends were 1 base for V and 5 bases for J; bases not matched to a gene: 4. Germline values: CDR1 LGHNA, CDR2 YSLEER. As DNA, the CDR3 is TGCGCCAGCAGCCAAGCACAGGGGGCTGGAGATACGCAGTATTTT. It yields the protein CASSQAQGAGDTQYF.

The rearrangement joins TRBV7-6 to TRBJ2-1; TRBD2 agrees at 9 bases. The junction had 6 bases not matched to a gene; V was cut back by 1 base and J by 5 bases. CDR3 length equals 16 residues. CDR1 is SGHVS, CDR2 FNYEAQ, per germline. CDR3 DNA: TGTGCCAGCAGCTTAGGCGGGCGGGAGGGAAACAATGAGCAGTTCTTC. It yields the protein CASSLGGREGNNEQFF.

This clone was seen only once. The rearrangement uses TRBV6-6 and TRBJ2-5; TRBD2 agrees at 8 bases. This CDR3 contains 16 residues. CDR1 is MNHNY, CDR2 SVGAGI, per germline (reference sequence). Unmatched junction bases numbered 8, after V lost 3 bases and J lost 2 bases. CDR3 sequence (DNA): TGTGCCAGCAGTTATTTCACCGGGACTAGTCAAGAGACCCAGTACTTC. Translation: CASSYFTGTSQETQYF.

The rearrangement links TRBV28 to TRBJ2-2; 9 nucleotides agree with TRBD2. CDR1 and CDR2 (germline): MDHEN, SYDVKM. The ends lost 5 bases at V and 7 bases at J; junction bases unmatched: 14. The CDR3 is 17 amino acids. The CDR3 here is CASSRRLPGTSHGELFF. Here the CDR3 DNA reads TGTGCCAGCAGTCGAAGACTGCCTGGGACTAGCCACGGGGAGCTGTTTTTT.